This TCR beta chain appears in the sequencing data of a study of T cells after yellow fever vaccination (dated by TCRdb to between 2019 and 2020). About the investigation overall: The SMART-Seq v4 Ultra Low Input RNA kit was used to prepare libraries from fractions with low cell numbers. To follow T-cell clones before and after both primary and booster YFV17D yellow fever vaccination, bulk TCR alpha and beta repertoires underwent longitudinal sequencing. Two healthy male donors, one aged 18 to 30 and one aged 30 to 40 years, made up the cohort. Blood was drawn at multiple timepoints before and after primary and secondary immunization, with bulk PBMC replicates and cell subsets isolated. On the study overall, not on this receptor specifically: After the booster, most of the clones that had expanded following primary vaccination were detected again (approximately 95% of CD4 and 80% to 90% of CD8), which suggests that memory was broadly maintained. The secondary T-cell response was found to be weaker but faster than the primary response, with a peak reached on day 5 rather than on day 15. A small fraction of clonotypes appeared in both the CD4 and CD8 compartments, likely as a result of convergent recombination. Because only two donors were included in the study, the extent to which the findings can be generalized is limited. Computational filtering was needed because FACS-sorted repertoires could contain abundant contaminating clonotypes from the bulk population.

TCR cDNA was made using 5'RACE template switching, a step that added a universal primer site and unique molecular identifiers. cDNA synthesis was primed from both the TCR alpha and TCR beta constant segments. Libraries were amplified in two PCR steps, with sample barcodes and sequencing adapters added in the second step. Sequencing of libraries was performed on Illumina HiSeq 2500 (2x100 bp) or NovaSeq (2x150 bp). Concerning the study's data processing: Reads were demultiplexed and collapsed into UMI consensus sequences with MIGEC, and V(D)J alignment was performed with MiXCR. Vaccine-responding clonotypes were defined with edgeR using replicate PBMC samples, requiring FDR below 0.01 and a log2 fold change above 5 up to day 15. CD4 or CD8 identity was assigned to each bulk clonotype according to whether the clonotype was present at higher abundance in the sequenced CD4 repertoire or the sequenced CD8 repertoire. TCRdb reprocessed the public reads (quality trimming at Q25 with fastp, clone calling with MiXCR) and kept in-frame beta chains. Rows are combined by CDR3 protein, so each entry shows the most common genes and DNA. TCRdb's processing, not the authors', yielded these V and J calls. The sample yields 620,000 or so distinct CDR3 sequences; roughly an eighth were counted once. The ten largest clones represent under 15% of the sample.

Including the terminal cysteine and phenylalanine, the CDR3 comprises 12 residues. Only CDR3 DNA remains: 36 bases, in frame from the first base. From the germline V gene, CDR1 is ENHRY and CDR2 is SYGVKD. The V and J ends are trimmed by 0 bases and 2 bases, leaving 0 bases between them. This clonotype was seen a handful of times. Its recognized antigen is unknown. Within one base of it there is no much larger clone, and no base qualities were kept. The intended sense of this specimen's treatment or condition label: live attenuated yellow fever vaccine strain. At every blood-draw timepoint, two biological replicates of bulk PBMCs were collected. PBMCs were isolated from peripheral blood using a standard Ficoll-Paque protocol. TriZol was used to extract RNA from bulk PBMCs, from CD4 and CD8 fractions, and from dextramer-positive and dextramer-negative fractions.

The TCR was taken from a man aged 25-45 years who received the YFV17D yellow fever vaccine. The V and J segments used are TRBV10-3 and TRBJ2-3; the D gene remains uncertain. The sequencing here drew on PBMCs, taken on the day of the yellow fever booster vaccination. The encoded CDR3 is CAISESTDTQYF. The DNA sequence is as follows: TGTGCCATCAGTGAGTCCACAGATACGCAGTATTTT.